One sample yielded the 28 T cell receptor beta chains listed below, sequenced in a study of CD8 T cells in Susac syndrome. Random hexamers primed reverse transcription of about 0.5 to 1 ug RNA. MiXCR, applied by TCRdb to the immunoSEQ multiplex PCR reads, yields one record per CDR3 protein. Of 78,000 or so distinct CDR3 sequences listed, about 95% were seen once; the top ten hold about 0.4%. Specimen: CD8+ T cells from PBMCs. The receptors stem from a human donor with multiple sclerosis.

The chain has TRBV19 and TRBJ1-1; D is undetermined. V lost 6 bases to trimming and J lost 1 base, with 18 bases between them. The V gene's germline CDR1 is LNHDA and CDR2 SQIVND (reference sequence). The CDR3 is 16 amino acids. The CDR3 DNA is TGTGCCAGTAGACACTGGGAGGGCTTCGGGAACACTGAAGCTTTCTTT. As protein: CASRHWEGFGNTEAFF.

A single count supports this clonotype. The rearrangement links TRBV7-8 to TRBJ2-2, with D unresolved. CDR1 and CDR2 (germline): SGHVS, FQNEAQ. V lost 2 bases to trimming and J lost 7 bases, with 17 bases between them. The CDR3 totals 16 residues. CDR3 coding DNA: TGTGCCAGCAGCTTATTGAGTCAGTTTGGGCACGGGGAGCTGTTTTTT. Its protein is CASSLLSQFGHGELFF.

The chain employs TRBV2 and TRBJ1-4; D perhaps matches TRBD1 (6 bases). The V end was cut by 6 bases, the J end by 0 bases, with 14 bases between. The germline CDR1 and CDR2 sequences are SNHLY and FYNNEI. CDR3 length: 16 amino acids. The CDR3 protein is CASRDRQDSTNEKLFF. The DNA of the CDR3 is TGTGCCAGCAGGGACCGACAGGACTCAACTAATGAAAAACTGTTTTTT.

The chain employs TRBV4-1 and TRBJ2-2, with 11 bases that match TRBD2. CDR1 MGHRA and CDR2 YSYEKL come from the germline V gene. CDR3 length equals 19 residues. The V and J ends lost 4 bases and 1 base, in that order; junction bases with no gene match: 11. CDR3 region: CASSPLAGGPGGNTGELFF. In DNA, the CDR3 is TGCGCCAGCAGCCCGCTAGCGGGGGGCCCCGGGGGGAACACCGGGGAGCTGTTTTTT.

The V gene is TRBV5-4, the J gene TRBJ1-1; TRBD1 aligns across 8 bases. Germline V lookup: CDR1 SGHNT, CDR2 YYREEE (reference sequence). Trimming took 3 bases from V and 6 from J; bases not matched to a gene: 13. The CDR3 loop spans 16 amino acids. The CDR3 DNA sequence: TGTGCCAGCAGCTCCGCCTCAGGGGGCGCGGAGGCTGAAGCTTTCTTT. It translates to CASSSASGGAEAEAFF.

The rearrangement uses TRBV6-2 or TRBV6-3 and TRBJ2-5; TRBD1 matches 7 bases. V was pared by 6 bases and J by 5 bases, with 9 bases of the junction left unmatched. This CDR3 spans 14 amino acids. CDR1 is MNHEY and CDR2 is SVGEGT in the germline V gene. DNA of the CDR3: TGTGCCAGCAGGGGAACAGGGGTTCAGGAGACCCAGTACTTC. Amino acid sequence: CASRGTGVQETQYF.

This rearrangement joins TRBV7-6 to TRBJ1-2, with D perhaps matching TRBD1 (5 bases). CDR1 and CDR2 from the germline V gene are SGHVS and FNYEAQ. V shed 5 bases and J shed 2 bases, with 21 bases lying between them. This CDR3 is built from 17 residues. The chain's CDR3 is CASSRGSGGTLNYGYTF. The CDR3 DNA sequence: TGTGCCAGCAGCCGCGGGTCCGGGGGGACTCTGAACTATGGCTACACCTTC.

There are a few counts of this clonotype. J is TRBJ2-7 and V is TRBV3-1, with D maybe TRBD2 (6 bases). Germline CDR1 LGHDT, CDR2 YNNKEL (reference sequence). The V end lost 4 bases, the J end lost 7 bases, and 14 bases lay between the germline ends. The CDR3 extends over 13 amino acids. CDR3 sequence: CASSPWRGGEQYF. DNA of the CDR3: TGTGCCAGCAGCCCCTGGAGGGGCGGGGAGCAGTACTTC.

The CDR3 spells CAWTGTSGPPTDTQYF. The CDR3 region has the DNA TGTGCCTGGACCGGGACTAGCGGGCCCCCCACAGATACGCAGTATTTT. The J gene is TRBJ2-3, the V gene TRBV30, with 12 bases matching TRBD2. This CDR3 comprises 16 residues. Germline trimming cut 4 bases from V and 2 bases from J; bases unmatched to any gene: 7. Germline assignment: CDR1 GTSNPN and CDR2 SVGIG (reference sequence).

The table lists this clonotype with a count of one. In DNA form, the CDR3 reads TGTGCCAGCAGTACGGGGCCTGAAGCTTTCTTT. This sequence encodes CASSTGPEAFF. The chain employs TRBV6-5 and TRBJ1-1; D is perhaps TRBD1 (5 bases). Germline-derived CDR1 and CDR2 are MNHEY and SVGAGI. Trimming took 5 bases from V and 6 from J, leaving 7 bases between them. This CDR3 has 11 amino acids.

The chain has TRBV29-1 and TRBJ1-1; possible D gene TRBD1, 5 bases. The CDR3 runs to 13 residues. Per germline, CDR1 SQVTM and CDR2 ANQGSEA. Between the trimmed V and J ends, which lost 8 bases and 4 bases, there was a span of 17 bases. The CDR3: CSSGLGESTEAFF. In nucleotides, the CDR3 is TGCAGCTCGGGGCTGGGGGAGAGCACTGAAGCTTTCTTT.

The chain recombines TRBV7-9 with TRBJ2-2; 7 bases agree with TRBD2. Trimming took 3 bases from V and 8 from J; bases not matched to a gene: 9. The germline gives CDR1 SEHNR, CDR2 FQNEAQ (reference sequence). This CDR3 is built from 15 residues. DNA for the CDR3: TGTGCCAGCAGCTTTCCAGCGGGGAGTGAGGGGGAGCTGTTTTTT. Protein: CASSFPAGSEGELFF. The full variable domain, in which reference TRBV7-9 and TRBJ2-2 provide the parts outside the CDR3, is DTGVSQNPRHKITKRGQNVTFRCDPISEHNRLYWYRQTLGQGPEFLTYFQNEAQLEKSRLLSDRFSAERPKGSFSTLEIQRTEQGDSAMYLCASSFPAGSEGELFFGEGSRLTVL.

This clonotype came up once. The chain links TRBV7-2 to TRBJ1-5; perhaps TRBD1 as D (5 bases). Germline values: CDR1 SGHTA, CDR2 FQGNSA. V shed 4 bases and J shed 6 bases, with 16 bases lying between them. The CDR3 contains 15 residues. CDR3: CASSSPTGGGQPQHF. The CDR3 DNA follows: TGTGCCAGCAGCTCCCCAACGGGGGGGGGTCAGCCCCAGCATTTT.

The J gene is TRBJ1-1, the V gene TRBV6-2 or TRBV6-3; TRBD1 matches at 7 bases. CDR1 MNHEY and CDR2 SVGEGT come from the germline V gene. This CDR3 has 15 amino acids. After removal of 2 bases from V and 3 bases from J, the junction contained 6 bases not matched to a gene. The CDR3 sequence: CASSYRGPMYTEAFF. For the CDR3, the DNA is TGTGCCAGCAGTTACAGGGGGCCTATGTACACTGAAGCTTTCTTT.

The rearrangement joins TRBV20-1 to TRBJ2-7; TRBD1 is a possible D gene (6 bases). V shed 0 bases and J shed 5 bases, with 14 bases lying between them. Germline CDR1 is DFQATT and CDR2 is SNEGSKA (reference sequence). This CDR3 region has 14 residues. The chain's CDR3 is CSARENREVHEQYF. The CDR3 DNA is TGCAGTGCTAGAGAGAACAGGGAAGTCCACGAGCAGTACTTC.

The gene calls are TRBV5-1 and TRBJ1-2, with 7 positions matching TRBD1. This CDR3 contains 14 residues. The trim removed 2 bases at V and 4 bases at J, leaving 5 bases unmatched. The germline CDR1 and CDR2 sequences are SGHRS and YFSETQ. The CDR3: CASSFTGDGYGYTF. In nucleotides, the CDR3 is TGCGCCAGCAGCTTTACAGGGGATGGCTATGGCTACACCTTC.

The chain combines TRBV6-5 with TRBJ2-7; TRBD2 is a possible D gene (6 bases). V was trimmed by 4 bases and J by 4 bases, leaving 14 bases between them. This CDR3 is built from 14 residues. Germline V gene sequence: CDR1 MNHEY, CDR2 SVGAGI. The CDR3 DNA reads TGTGCCAGCAGTTCGACCGGGACTTCGTACGAGCAGTACTTC. Protein product: CASSSTGTSYEQYF.

This clonotype was counted between two and nine times. An end of the junction does not agree with germline; a read error may underlie this. The chain joins TRBV29-1 to TRBJ2-7; 11 bases line up with TRBD1. CDR3 size: 15 residues. From germline, CDR1 is SQVTM and CDR2 ANQGSEA. This chain's CDR3 is CSGFFPGTGGYEQYF. The CDR3 bases are TGCAGCGGCTTTTTTCCCGGGACAGGGGGTTACGAGCAGTACTTT.

The sample holds one count of this clonotype. The rearrangement joins TRBV29-1 to TRBJ2-3, with 9 bases that match TRBD2. V lost 1 base to trimming and J lost 0 bases; unmatched junction nucleotides: 5. CDR3 length equals 16 residues. Per the germline V gene, CDR1 is SQVTM and CDR2 is ANQGSEA. For the CDR3, the DNA is TGCAGCGTTGAAGGTACTAGCGGGCATAGCACAGATACGCAGTATTTT. Protein sequence: CSVEGTSGHSTDTQYF.

The chain recombines TRBV2 with TRBJ1-5, with D unresolved. The CDR3 is 13 residues long. Trimming stripped 7 bases from V and 0 bases from J, with 7 bases between. Per the germline V gene, CDR1 is SNHLY and CDR2 is FYNNEI. This chain's CDR3 is CASKTYSNQPQHF. DNA for the CDR3: TGTGCCAGCAAAACATATAGCAATCAGCCCCAGCATTTT.

The chain is built from TRBV19 and TRBJ2-1; 10 bases align to TRBD2. From germline, CDR1 is LNHDA and CDR2 SQIVND (reference sequence). J was trimmed by 2 bases and V by 6 bases; bases with no gene match: 4. This CDR3 is built from 15 residues. CDR3 region: CASSHTSGTYNEQFF. The CDR3 bases are TGTGCCAGTAGCCATACTAGCGGGACCTACAATGAGCAGTTCTTC.

V is TRBV5-4 and J is TRBJ1-1; a possible D gene is TRBD1 (6 bases). In germline, CDR1 is SGHNT, CDR2 YYREEE (reference sequence). The CDR3 totals 15 residues. V was trimmed by 2 bases and J by 5 bases, leaving 16 bases between them. DNA for the CDR3: TGTGCCAGCAGCTTCCCACAGGGTATAAGGACTGAAGCTTTCTTT. Protein: CASSFPQGIRTEAFF.

This clonotype has a single count. The chain employs TRBV9 and TRBJ2-1; D is undetermined. CDR1 and CDR2 from the germline V gene are SGDLS and YYNGEE. The CDR3 contains 15 residues. Trimming left V 1 base short and J 0 bases short, with 8 bases between. CDR3 DNA sequence: TGTGCCAGCAGCGTATGGGCTAGCTCCTACAATGAGCAGTTCTTC. It yields the protein CASSVWASSYNEQFF.

V gene TRBV29-1 combines with J gene TRBJ2-5; 10 bases are a match to TRBD2. CDR1 and CDR2 (germline): SQVTM, ANQGSEA. The CDR3 contains 13 residues. V dropped 4 bases and J dropped 3; count of bases not matched to a gene: 2. CDR3 amino acids: CSVALAGEETQYF. CDR3 DNA: TGCAGCGTTGCCCTAGCGGGGGAAGAGACCCAGTACTTC.

This chain connects TRBV12-3 or TRBV12-4 to TRBJ2-5, with 7 bases aligning to TRBD2. CDR3 length equals 13 residues. V lost 6 bases and J lost 4; bases outside the gene matches: 5. This CDR3 reads CASSGLGRETQYF. The CDR3, as DNA: TGTGCCAGCAGCGGACTAGGTCGAGAGACCCAGTACTTC.

This chain joins TRBV6-2 or TRBV6-3 and TRBJ1-4; no clear D. V lost 6 bases, J lost 8 bases, and 13 bases lay in between. Per the germline V gene, CDR1 is MNHEY and CDR2 is SVGEGT. The CDR3 spans 13 residues. The CDR3: CASRTGDLEKLFF. In DNA form, the CDR3 reads TGTGCCAGCAGAACCGGAGACTTGGAAAAACTGTTTTTT.

The V call is TRBV13, the J call TRBJ2-3; D might be TRBD1 (7 bases). Germline-derived CDR1 and CDR2 are PRHDT and FYEKMQ (reference sequence). Deletions cut 3 bases from V and 2 bases from J, with 15 bases between. The CDR3 covers 16 residues. The CDR3 region is CASSFLGGQITDTQYF. The CDR3 DNA reads TGTGCCAGCAGCTTTCTCGGGGGACAGATCACAGATACGCAGTATTTT.

The chain links TRBV7-9 to TRBJ1-5; D not resolved. V lost 2 bases to trimming and J lost 4 bases, with 15 bases between them. In germline, CDR1 is SEHNR, CDR2 FQNEAQ (reference sequence). The CDR3 sequence is 16 residues long. CDR3 amino acids: CASSLSGVRRNQPQHF. The CDR3 coding sequence is TGTGCCAGCAGCTTATCCGGGGTTCGTCGTAATCAGCCCCAGCATTTT.